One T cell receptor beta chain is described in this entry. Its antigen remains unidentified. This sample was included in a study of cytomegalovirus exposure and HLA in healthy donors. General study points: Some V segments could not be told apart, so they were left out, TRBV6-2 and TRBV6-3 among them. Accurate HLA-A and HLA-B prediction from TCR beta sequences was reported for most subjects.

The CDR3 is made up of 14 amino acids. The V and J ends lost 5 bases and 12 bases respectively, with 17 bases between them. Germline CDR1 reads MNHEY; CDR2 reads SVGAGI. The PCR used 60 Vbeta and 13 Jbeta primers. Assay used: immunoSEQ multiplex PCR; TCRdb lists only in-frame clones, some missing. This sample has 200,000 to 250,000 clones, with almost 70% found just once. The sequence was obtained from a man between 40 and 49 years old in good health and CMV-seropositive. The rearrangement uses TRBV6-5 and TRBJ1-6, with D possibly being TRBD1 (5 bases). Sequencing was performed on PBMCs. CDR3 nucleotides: TGTGCCAGCAGTCTGGGTCAGGGCGAAGAACCCCTCCACTTT. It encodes CASSLGQGEEPLHF.